The TCR beta chain under discussion was sequenced for a study of cytomegalovirus exposure and HLA in healthy donors. Study conclusions and caveats: An analysis done earlier found most TCR beta V segments productive about 87% or about 30% of the time. It has been reported that TCR beta sequences accurately predicted the HLA-A and HLA-B alleles of most subjects.

Primers for the PCR totalled 60 Vbeta and 13 Jbeta. Original analysis: In a later analysis, about 9.9 million of approximately 86 million unique beta chains occurred in at least two donors. Sequencing used immunoSEQ multiplex PCR; TCRdb keeps in-frame clones, though not all of them. V and J calls and clone size follow that table, whereas D and trimming were derived from the DNA. The table has about 82,000 clones, roughly 80% seen once. Germline assignment: CDR1 MNHNY and CDR2 SVGAGI (reference sequence). This CDR3 is built from 13 residues. V was pared by 0 bases and J by 3 bases, with 5 bases between. On this clone itself: What it binds is unknown.

Input material: PBMCs. This TCR came from a man in his fifties in good health and CMV-seronegative. The V and J genes are TRBV6-6 and TRBJ1-2; D gene uncertain. CDR3 loop: CASSYSPDYGYTF. The CDR3 nucleotides are TGTGCCAGCAGTTACTCCCCAGACTATGGCTACACCTTC.